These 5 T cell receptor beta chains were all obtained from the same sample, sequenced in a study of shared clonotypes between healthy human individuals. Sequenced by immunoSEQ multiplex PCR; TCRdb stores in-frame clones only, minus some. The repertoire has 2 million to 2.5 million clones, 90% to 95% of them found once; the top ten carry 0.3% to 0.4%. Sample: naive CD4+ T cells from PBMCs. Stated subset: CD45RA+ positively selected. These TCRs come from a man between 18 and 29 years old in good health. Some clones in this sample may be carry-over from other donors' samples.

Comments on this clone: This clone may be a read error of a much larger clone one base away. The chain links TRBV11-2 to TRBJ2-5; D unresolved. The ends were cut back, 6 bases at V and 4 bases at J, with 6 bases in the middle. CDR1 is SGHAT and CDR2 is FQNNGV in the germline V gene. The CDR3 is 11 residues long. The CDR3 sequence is CASSLPETQYF. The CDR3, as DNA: TGTGCCAGCAGTTTACCAGAGACCCAGTACTTC. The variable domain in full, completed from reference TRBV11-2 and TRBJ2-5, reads EAGVAQSPRYKIIEKRQSVAFWCNPISGHATLYWYQQILGQGPKLLIQFQNNGVVDDSQLPKDRFSAERLKGVDSTLKIQPAKLEDSAVYLCASSLPETQYFGPGTRLLVL.

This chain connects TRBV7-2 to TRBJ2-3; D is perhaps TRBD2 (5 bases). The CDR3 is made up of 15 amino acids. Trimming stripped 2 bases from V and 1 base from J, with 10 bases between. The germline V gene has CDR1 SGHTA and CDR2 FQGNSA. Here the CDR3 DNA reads TGTGCCAGCAGCTTAAAAGCGGTGGGCACAGATACGCAGTATTTT. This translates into CASSLKAVGTDTQYF.

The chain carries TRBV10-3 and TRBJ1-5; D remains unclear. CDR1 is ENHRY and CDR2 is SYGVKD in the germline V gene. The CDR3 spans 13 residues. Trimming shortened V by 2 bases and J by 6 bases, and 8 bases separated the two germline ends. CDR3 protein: CAISEIAGQPQHF. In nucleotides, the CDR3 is TGTGCCATCAGTGAGATTGCAGGTCAGCCCCAGCATTTT.

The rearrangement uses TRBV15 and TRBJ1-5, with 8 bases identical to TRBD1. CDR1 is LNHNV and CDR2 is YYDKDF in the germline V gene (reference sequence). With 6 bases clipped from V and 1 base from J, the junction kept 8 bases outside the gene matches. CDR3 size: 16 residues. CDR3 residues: CATRPGQANSNQPQHF. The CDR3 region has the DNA TGTGCCACCAGACCGGGACAGGCCAACAGCAATCAGCCCCAGCATTTT.

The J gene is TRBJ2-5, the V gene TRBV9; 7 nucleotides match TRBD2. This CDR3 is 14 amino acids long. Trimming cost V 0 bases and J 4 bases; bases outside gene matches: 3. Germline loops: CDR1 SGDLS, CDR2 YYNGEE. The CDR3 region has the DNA TGTGCCAGCAGCGTAGCAGCGGGATCAGAGACCCAGTACTTC. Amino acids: CASSVAAGSETQYF.